This entry features one T cell receptor (beta chain) sequence. The antigen it recognizes is unknown. No base quality values were provided; no much bigger clone lies one nucleotide off. The germline V gene specifies SGDLS as CDR1 and YYNGEE as CDR2. Deletion took 2 bases off V and 4 bases off J, with a span of 9 bases between the germline ends. Including the terminal cysteine and phenylalanine, the CDR3 comprises 14 residues. CDR3 DNA is the only sequence kept; it has 42 bases, read in frame from the first base. Interpreted using the paper, the time point label stands for: baseline before first vaccination. The vaccinee samples were drawn from two UK trials, COV001 and COV002, one of which was a single-blind randomized controlled phase 2/3 trial testing AZD1222 (ChAdOx1 nCoV-19) in healthy adults. For TCRbeta chain sequencing, PBMC samples were collected from trial participants at day 0 and at day 28 after the second dose.

This entry comes from a study of T cell responses to AZD1222 COVID-19 vaccine (TCRdb year 2021). Context from the whole study: Because spike-specific TCR depth and breadth did not differ between the two schedules, AZD1222 recipients who got a second dose at roughly 4 weeks were pooled with those who got a second dose at roughly 12 weeks. A total of 233 trial participants underwent TCR sequencing, of whom under 220 had received two doses of AZD1222 and 26 had received two doses of the MenACWY control vaccine. Trial participants were enrolled by age into 18-55, 56-69 and 70-plus year subgroups, with about 150, 27 and 61 TCR-sequenced participants respectively. Findings and caveats that apply to the study as a whole: Spike-specific TCR breadth and depth rose significantly after two AZD1222 doses compared with day 0 and with MenACWY recipients. No day 14 peak-response samples were available, so repertoires were characterized only after the peak T cell response. Reportedly, almost half of the unique spike-specific TCRs recognized epitopes lying outside the regions that are mutated in the B.1.351 and B.1.1.7 variants. Vaccine-associated CD4 TCRs spanned the whole spike protein, with dominant responses in regions 160-218 and 743-854. Most participants were white British and females outnumbered males, and the authors suggested that clonal diversity may have been underestimated. In the small 56-69-year group, the increase in depth fell short of significance, most likely because of low power. Conclusions about previously exposed vaccinees were limited because only a handful of AZD1222 recipients were SARS-CoV-2 seropositive at baseline.

The CDR3 regions of human TCRbeta chains were analyzed by immunosequencing. The original pipeline was this. Repertoire TCRs were matched against a reference library of SARS-CoV-2-specific TCRs generated with the MIRA antigen-specificity platform. Breadth was defined as the fraction of unique TCRs that were SARS-CoV-2-associated. Depth was defined as the fraction of total T cells that were SARS-CoV-2-associated. Using the MIRA data, every spike-specific TCR was mapped to the spike region that the TCR reacted to and assigned to either a CD4 or a CD8 class. Log10-transformed breadth and depth values were compared by one-way ANOVA with Sidak's multiple comparisons tests. The table was pulled from immuneACCESS by TCRdb, which kept in-frame rearrangements only. Such tables lose some clones; where checked, under half of the loss comes from unresolved V genes, and the rest has no known cause. V and J calls and clone size follow that table, whereas D and trimming were derived from the DNA. The sample table shows around 180,000 clones, and over 80% are seen once. Together, the top ten hold roughly 6% of the sample.

This specimen was peripheral blood, taken on day 0 of AZD1222 vaccination. The V and J genes are TRBV9 and TRBJ2-2, with the D gene not confidently named. The origin of this receptor is an adult in good health. CDR3 region: CASSVTQRTGELFF. The DNA is TGTGCCAGCAGCGTCACTCAACGCACCGGGGAGCTGTTTTTT.